Included here is one T cell receptor (beta chain) sequence, with context. This sample stems from a study of T cell changes during pregnancy in multiple sclerosis. The repertoire was sequenced with immunoSEQ multiplex PCR; TCRdb's copy has only in-frame clones and lacks some. In the table there are 70,000 or so clones, around 94% of which are singletons. The sample in question was peripheral blood, obtained in the third trimester of pregnancy. The clonotype originates from a female donor in good health, enrolled as a control in a pregnancy study.

The CDR3 spells CASSSQGLAGQTGELFF. CDR3 coding DNA: TGTGCCAGCAGCTCACAGGGACTAGCGGGACAGACCGGGGAGCTGTTTTTT. This rearrangement joins TRBV9 to TRBJ2-2, with 13 bases that match TRBD2. Losses at the gene ends were 4 bases for V and 5 bases for J; bases not matched to a gene: 8. CDR1 is SGDLS, CDR2 YYNGEE, per germline. CDR3 length: 17 amino acids.